This T cell receptor beta chain was found in a study of cytomegalovirus exposure and HLA in healthy donors. Study results and caveats: First-cohort TCR clusters tended to co-occur in the 130 or so validation repertoires, a later analysis found.

CDR1 is LNHDA, CDR2 SQIVND, per germline (reference sequence). The J segment lost 6 bases and the V segment lost 10 bases, leaving 11 bases of the junction unmatched. The CDR3 totals 14 residues. Worth noting for this clone: What it recognizes is unknown.

Repertoires were generated with immunoSEQ multiplex PCR, while TCRdb's copy carries only in-frame clones and drops some. The sample shows roughly 150,000 clones, over 90% of them seen only once. It was the roughly 110-subject validation cohort, separate from the approximately 700-subject first cohort, to which the donors belonged. The sample taken for sequencing was PBMCs. V gene TRBV19 combines with J gene TRBJ2-3, with TRBD1 matching 9 bases. The TCR was taken from a young man in good health and CMV-seropositive. CDR3 sequence: CATRGQGNIDTQYF. Written as DNA, the CDR3 is TGTGCCACTCGCGGACAGGGGAATATTGATACGCAGTATTTT. The full variable domain, rest sourced from reference TRBV19 and TRBJ2-3, is DGGITQSPKYLFRKEGQNVTLSCEQNLNHDAMYWYRQDPGQGLRLIYYSQIVNDFQKGDIAEGYSVSREKKESFPLTVTSAQKNPTAFYLCATRGQGNIDTQYFGPGTRLTVL.